These 26 T cell receptor beta chains came from one sample sequenced in a study of T-cell reconstitution after alpha-beta-depleted transplantation in children. Researchers prepared the TCRbeta library using unique molecular identifiers, the study reports. TCRdb called the PCR reads again in MiXCR, with one record for every CDR3 protein. Of approximately 97,000 distinct CDR3 sequences listed, under 7% were seen once; the top ten hold 5.5% to 7%. The material sequenced was PBMCs, mostly from graft donor cells, taken 60 days after TCRalphabeta/CD19-depleted stem cell transplant. The receptors derive from a female patient aged 2-10 years who had a stem cell transplant for Fanconi anemia, so the T cells may come from the graft donor.

This clonotype was picked up many times. The chain joins TRBV7-2 to TRBJ1-1; D ambiguous. V shed 1 base and J shed 4 bases, with 7 bases lying between them. This CDR3 comprises 13 residues. CDR1 and CDR2 (germline): SGHTA, FQGNSA. DNA of the CDR3: TGTGCCAGCAGCTTAGTTGGGAGCACTGAAGCTTTCTTT. Translated, it gives CASSLVGSTEAFF.

The V and J genes are TRBV7-2 and TRBJ2-7; tentatively, D is TRBD1 or TRBD2 (6 bases each). Trimming took off 5 bases at V and 6 bases at J, with 17 bases between the two ends. The germline gives CDR1 SGHTA, CDR2 FQGNSA. The CDR3 has 14 residues. CDR3 DNA: TGTGCCAGCAGCCGGCGGGACACCCTCGGCGAGCAGTACTTC. It translates to CASSRRDTLGEQYF.

Ten or more counts support this clonotype. V gene TRBV28 combines with J gene TRBJ2-7; 10 bases map to TRBD2. The CDR3 covers 14 residues. V gave up 6 bases and J gave up 7 bases; unmatched junction bases: 9. CDR1 is MDHEN and CDR2 is SYDVKM in the germline V gene. The CDR3 reads CASSLSGRAREQYF. CDR3 nucleotide sequence: TGTGCCAGCAGCTTAAGCGGGAGGGCCCGGGAGCAGTACTTC.

The rearrangement links TRBV20-1 to TRBJ1-5, with D perhaps TRBD1 (5 bases). The ends were cut back, 6 bases at V and 4 bases at J, with 13 bases in the middle. CDR1 DFQATT and CDR2 SNEGSKA come from the germline V gene (reference sequence). The CDR3 spans 13 residues. The CDR3 bases are TGCAGTGCCCGGCGACAGTCGAATCAGCCCCAGCATTTT. This translates into CSARRQSNQPQHF.

In its sample, this clonotype was seen many times. The chain combines TRBV28 with TRBJ2-7; D not certain. The CDR3 is 13 amino acids. The germline CDR1 and CDR2 sequences are MDHEN and SYDVKM. The V gene lost 2 bases and the J gene lost 3 bases, with 8 bases spanning the gap. CDR3 sequence: CASSLNRVYEQYF. CDR3 bases: TGTGCCAGCAGTTTAAACAGAGTCTACGAGCAGTACTTC.

This clonotype showed up just a few times. The V gene is TRBV7-3, the J gene TRBJ2-3, with D hard to call. V was clipped by 0 bases and J by 2 bases, with 12 bases between them. Per the germline V gene, CDR1 is SGHTA and CDR2 is FQGTGA. The CDR3 consists of 16 residues. CDR3 nucleotides: TGTGCCAGCAGCTTAACTGGTAGATCTTTCACAGATACGCAGTATTTT. As protein: CASSLTGRSFTDTQYF.

The chain couples TRBV5-1 to TRBJ1-3; the match to TRBD1 covers 7 bases. The junction had 6 bases not matched to a gene; V was cut back by 7 bases and J by 2 bases. This CDR3 is built from 14 residues. CDR1 and CDR2 from the germline V gene are SGHRS and YFSETQ. This CDR3 is CASRDQGAGNTIYF. CDR3 DNA: TGCGCCAGCCGCGATCAGGGGGCTGGAAACACCATATATTTT.

V and J are TRBV6-5 and TRBJ2-5, with D unresolved. This CDR3 is built from 15 residues. The V gene's germline CDR1 is MNHEY and CDR2 SVGAGI. Trimming shortened V by 0 bases and J by 4 bases, and 12 bases separated the two germline ends. DNA of the CDR3: TGTGCCAGCAGTTACTCGATTAGGATGGGAGAGACCCAGTACTTC. Amino acids: CASSYSIRMGETQYF.

The CDR3 loop is CASSYRLAALPYEQYF. The CDR3 DNA reads as TGTGCCAGCAGTTACCGACTAGCGGCCTTACCCTACGAGCAGTACTTC. The V gene is TRBV6-5, the J gene TRBJ2-7; 9 bases align to TRBD2. This CDR3 spans 16 amino acids. CDR1 is MNHEY and CDR2 is SVGAGI in the germline V gene. Trimming took 2 bases from V and 2 from J; bases not matched to a gene: 7.

This clonotype was observed a handful of times. The V call is TRBV27, the J call TRBJ2-1; TRBD2 matches 10 bases. Germline CDR1 is MNHEY and CDR2 is SMNVEV (reference sequence). Trimming cost V 8 bases and J 10 bases; bases outside gene matches: 14. The length of the CDR3 is 15 residues. The CDR3 sequence: CASEEREGPGGEQFF. In nucleotides, the CDR3 is TGTGCCAGCGAGGAGCGGGAGGGCCCGGGGGGCGAGCAGTTCTTC.

This clonotype has ten or more counts. V and J are TRBV5-6 and TRBJ2-1, with a possible D match to TRBD2 (6 bases). V was pared by 5 bases and J by 13 bases, with 25 bases between. The V gene's germline CDR1 is SGHDT and CDR2 YYEEEE. This CDR3 is 15 amino acids long. DNA for the CDR3: TGTGCCAGCAGTGACGCCCCTCTAGCGTACGCGGTTCAGTTCTTC. This gives the protein CASSDAPLAYAVQFF.

This clonotype has a count of ten or more. CDR3 DNA: TGCGCCAGCAGCCAAGATTTTTGGAAGGCTAGCAAGACCTACGAGCAGTACTTC. This gives the protein CASSQDFWKASKTYEQYF. The chain carries TRBV4-1 and TRBJ2-7; maybe TRBD2 (5 bases). CDR3 length: 18 amino acids. The germline V gene encodes CDR1 MGHRA and CDR2 YSYEKL. Trimming shortened V by 0 bases and J by 2 bases, and 20 bases separated the two germline ends.

A few counts support this clonotype. The chain joins TRBV5-5 to TRBJ2-6, with D possibly TRBD2 on 5 matching bases. The germline gives CDR1 SGHKS, CDR2 YYEKEE (reference sequence). V lost 3 bases to trimming and J lost 4 bases, with 8 bases between them. The CDR3 covers 14 residues. CDR3 sequence (DNA): TGTGCCAGCAGCTCCGGGAACGGGGCCAACGTCCTGACTTTC. Translation: CASSSGNGANVLTF.

Many counts were recorded for this clonotype. CDR3 sequence reads: CASSGTGSDNEQFF. The CDR3 DNA reads as TGTGCCAGCAGCGGGACAGGGTCGGACAATGAGCAGTTCTTC. The chain couples TRBV9 to TRBJ2-1, with 8 bases fitting TRBD1. There are 14 residues in the CDR3. Per germline, CDR1 SGDLS and CDR2 YYNGEE. J lost 5 bases, V lost 3 bases, and 4 bases had no gene match. Variable domain in full (rest from reference TRBV9 and TRBJ2-1): DSGVTQTPKHLITATGQRVTLRCSPRSGDLSVYWYQQSLDQGLQFLIQYYNGEERAKGNILERFSAQQFPDLHSELNLSSLELGDSALYFCASSGTGSDNEQFFGPGTRLTVL.

This clonotype was detected ten times or more. The chain uses TRBV12-3 or TRBV12-4 and TRBJ1-1; a weak D match, TRBD1 (6 bases). Trimming stripped 8 bases from V and 1 base from J, with 14 bases between. The CDR3 has 14 residues. The CDR3 bases are TGTGCCAGCGGGACATTTCGGGAGAACACTGAAGCTTTCTTT. This sequence encodes CASGTFRENTEAFF.

The V gene is TRBV6-1, the J gene TRBJ2-2; the D is unclear. The CDR3 length is 13 residues. The V and J ends lost 8 bases and 2 bases respectively, with 9 bases between them. Germline V gene sequence: CDR1 MNHNS, CDR2 SASEGT. CDR3 in amino acids: CASRERNTGELFF. DNA of the CDR3: TGTGCCAGCCGAGAACGAAACACCGGGGAGCTGTTTTTT.

There are a few counts of this clonotype. The V call is TRBV7-9, the J call TRBJ2-7; tentative D call: TRBD1 (5 bases). V was clipped by 6 bases and J by 2 bases, with 20 bases between them. Looked up from germline, CDR1 is SEHNR and CDR2 is FQNEAQ (reference sequence). The CDR3 sequence is 16 residues long. As DNA, the CDR3 is TGTGCCAGCAGTGGACACATGTACGGCCGCGCCTACGAGCAGTACTTC. The encoded protein is CASSGHMYGRAYEQYF. The whole variable domain, filled in from reference TRBV7-9 and TRBJ2-7, reads DTGVSQNPRHKITKRGQNVTFRCDPISEHNRLYWYRQTLGQGPEFLTYFQNEAQLEKSRLLSDRFSAERPKGSFSTLEIQRTEQGDSAMYLCASSGHMYGRAYEQYFGPGTRLTVT.

CDR3 region: CAWSVSSEKLFF. CDR3 sequence (DNA): TGTGCCTGGAGTGTCTCGTCCGAAAAACTGTTTTTT. The V and J genes are TRBV30 and TRBJ1-4; D remains unclear. The V gene lost 0 bases and the J gene lost 8 bases, with 7 bases spanning the gap. Germline values: CDR1 GTSNPN, CDR2 SVGIG (reference sequence). This CDR3 region has 12 residues.

Concerning this clonotype itself: This may come from a read error, since a much larger clone is one base off. The conserved phenylalanine or tryptophan normally closing the CDR3 is absent here, so this likely arose from a read error. The chain is built from TRBV4-2 and TRBJ2-1; the match to TRBD2 covers 9 bases. The CDR3 contains 17 residues. CDR1 LGHNA and CDR2 YNFKEQ come from the germline V gene. V lost 0 bases, J lost 4 bases, and 7 bases stayed unmatched. The CDR3 reads CASSQELRGGDYNEQFY. The CDR3 DNA is TGTGCCAGCAGCCAAGAATTGCGGGGGGGAGATTACAATGAGCAGTTCTAC.

This clonotype showed up many times. The chain carries TRBV20-1 and TRBJ2-5; 9 nucleotides align to TRBD2. This CDR3 has 14 residues. J was trimmed by 7 bases and V by 3 bases; bases with no gene match: 9. CDR1 and CDR2 from the germline V gene are DFQATT and SNEGSKA (reference sequence). CDR3 in amino acids: CSARGLAVPWTQYF. CDR3 coding DNA: TGCAGTGCTAGGGGACTAGCTGTCCCCTGGACCCAGTACTTC.

This clonotype was picked up many times. The J gene is TRBJ2-7, the V gene TRBV29-1; TRBD2 might be the D (6 bases). Trimming cost V 4 bases and J 3 bases, with 13 bases left between them. The CDR3 length is 13 residues. Germline values: CDR1 SQVTM, CDR2 ANQGSEA. CDR3 coding DNA: TGCAGCGTTGGGTCCGGGGGACTCTACGAGCAGTACTTC. Translation: CSVGSGGLYEQYF.

Remarks on this clonotype: A read error is possible here, since a much larger clone lies one base away. The chain employs TRBV6-1 and TRBJ2-1, with 7 bases lining up with TRBD2. Unmatched junction bases numbered 14, after V lost 8 bases and J lost 10 bases. Germline V gene data show CDR1 as MNHNS and CDR2 as SASEGT. This CDR3 has 14 residues. Written as DNA, the CDR3 is TGTGCCAGCTACCGGGACTACCACCTGGGAGAGCAGTTCTTC. It codes for CASYRDYHLGEQFF.

This clonotype was picked up many times. The CDR3 nucleotides read TGTGCCAGCAGTTACTCGGCCGGGACCTACAATGAGCAGTTCTTC. Amino acid sequence: CASSYSAGTYNEQFF. The V call is TRBV6-5, the J call TRBJ2-1; D perhaps matches TRBD2 (5 bases). The germline V gene has CDR1 MNHEY and CDR2 SVGAGI. V lost 0 bases, J lost 2 bases, and 8 bases lay in between. The CDR3 is made up of 15 amino acids.

This clonotype was picked up many times. This sequence joins TRBV28 and TRBJ1-1; 9 nucleotides match TRBD1. The V gene's germline CDR1 is MDHEN and CDR2 SYDVKM. The junction had 8 bases not matched to a gene; V was cut back by 1 base and J by 11 bases. The CDR3 is 14 residues long. CDR3: CASSLSGTGPPAFF. In nucleotides, the CDR3 is TGTGCCAGCAGTTTATCCGGGACAGGGCCACCGGCTTTCTTT.

This clonotype was observed at least ten times. The rearrangement joins TRBV6-6 to TRBJ1-2; the D is unclear. This CDR3 is 13 amino acids long. The V and J ends lost 4 bases and 2 bases respectively, with 8 bases between them. The germline V gene has CDR1 MNHNY and CDR2 SVGAGI (reference sequence). This CDR3 reads CASSSQRNYGYTF. For the CDR3, the DNA is TGTGCCAGCAGTTCCCAGCGGAACTATGGCTACACCTTC.

This clonotype was seen repeatedly, ten times or more. This sequence joins TRBV4-2 and TRBJ2-7, with 10 positions matching TRBD1. Germline trimming cut 6 bases from V and 2 bases from J; bases unmatched to any gene: 19. The CDR3 spans 19 residues. Germline-derived CDR1 and CDR2 are LGHNA and YNFKEQ. CDR3 residues: CASRMSVDRGFLDTYEQYF. The DNA for the CDR3 is TGTGCCAGCAGAATGTCAGTGGACAGGGGGTTTCTCGATACCTACGAGCAGTACTTC.